The TCR beta chain under discussion was sequenced for a study of T cells in Graves' hyperthyroidism and ophthalmopathy. Amplification yielded TCR beta CDR3 regions, with RNA transcripts as the source. The TCR CDR3 first-round RT-PCR relied on the HTBI primer set. TCRdb recomputed calls from the multiplex PCR reads with MiXCR, one row per CDR3 protein. The sample holds about 360,000 distinct CDR3 sequences, over 10% seen once. Based on clinical symptoms, serum thyroxine and TRAb, thyroid ultrasound and orbital computed tomography, diagnoses were reached. A roughly 9.3 ml volume of fresh peripheral blood provided the PBMCs. Trimming took 1 base from V and 3 from J; bases not matched to a gene: 6. Looked up from germline, CDR1 is LNHDA and CDR2 is SQIVND (reference sequence). The CDR3 consists of 15 residues. Study-wide results and limits: Peripheral blood also featured most of the thyroid clonotypes expanded above 0.001. Ophthalmopathy was separated from stable hyperthyroidism by a 13 V-J model.

This clonotype was counted at least ten times. Its antigen is as yet unknown. The source of this sequence is a woman aged 18-29 years with Graves' hyperthyroidism. The rearrangement links TRBV19 to TRBJ2-7, with 7 bases aligning to TRBD2. Sequencing was carried out using blood. The CDR3 protein is CASSIGLAEYYEQYF. The CDR3 coding sequence is TGTGCCAGTAGTATAGGGCTAGCGGAATACTACGAGCAGTACTTC.